A single sample gave rise to the 27 T cell receptor beta chains below, sequenced in a study of cytomegalovirus exposure and HLA in healthy donors (dated by TCRdb to 2016 to 2017). Library preparation was by the immunoSEQ multiplex PCR assay. The multiplex PCR relied on a mix of 60 forward primers for TCR Vbeta segments and 13 reverse primers for TCR Jbeta segments. This immuneACCESS table, as held by TCRdb, lists in-frame sequences with V and J called but not all clones. Of the missing ones, under half trace to an unresolved V gene in checked studies; the others have no known cause. The sample has about 120,000 clones on record, under 90% of them singletons. The ten largest clones take up about 2.7% of the sample. Material: PBMCs. These receptors all stem from a young woman in good health and CMV-seronegative.

The V and J genes are TRBV19 and TRBJ2-2; TRBD2 is a possible D gene (5 bases). V lost 5 bases, J lost 5 bases, and 9 bases lay in between. The CDR3 extends over 13 amino acids. Per the germline V gene, CDR1 is LNHDA and CDR2 is SQIVND (reference sequence). CDR3: CASSWTSTGELFF. CDR3 coding DNA: TGTGCCAGTAGTTGGACTTCTACCGGGGAGCTGTTTTTT.

The V and J genes are TRBV27 and TRBJ1-6; tentative D call: TRBD1 (5 bases). This CDR3 has 15 amino acids. CDR1 and CDR2 from the germline V gene are MNHEY and SMNVEV (reference sequence). Trimming stripped 5 bases from V and 6 bases from J, with 14 bases between. Here the CDR3 reads CASSVRDGGNSPLHF. The CDR3 DNA follows: TGTGCCAGCAGTGTCCGGGACGGGGGTAATTCACCCCTCCACTTT.

The chain links TRBV19 to TRBJ1-2; a weak D match, TRBD1 (5 bases). V dropped 5 bases and J dropped 4 bases, with 14 bases sitting between them. In germline, CDR1 is LNHDA, CDR2 SQIVND (reference sequence). This CDR3 has 14 residues. CDR3: CASSLGQGIYGYTF. The CDR3 DNA reads TGTGCCAGTAGTCTGGGTCAGGGAATCTATGGCTACACCTTC.

V usage is TRBV27 and J usage is TRBJ1-2; D call uncertain. The CDR3 has 13 residues. CDR1 and CDR2 from the germline V gene are MNHEY and SMNVEV (reference sequence). The V end was cut by 4 bases, the J end by 4 bases, with 10 bases between. As DNA, the CDR3 is TGTGCCAGCAGTTGGAGGGTCGGCTATGGCTACACCTTC. This sequence encodes CASSWRVGYGYTF.

The chain combines TRBV5-1 with TRBJ2-3, with 9 bases aligning to TRBD2. Per germline, CDR1 SGHRS and CDR2 YFSETQ. Trimming removed 6 bases from V and 7 bases from J; junction bases left unmatched: 6. The CDR3 has 13 amino acids. The CDR3 DNA reads as TGCGCCAGCAAAGCGGGAGGTGGAAATACGCAGTATTTT. Its translation: CASKAGGGNTQYF.

J is TRBJ1-2 and V is TRBV7-9, with D possibly matching TRBD1 (5 bases). The germline V gene has CDR1 SEHNR and CDR2 FQNEAQ (reference sequence). V lost 5 bases to trimming and J lost 4 bases, with 11 bases between them. The CDR3 runs to 13 residues. The CDR3: CASSMTVTYGYTF. The CDR3 DNA is TGTGCCAGCAGCATGACAGTCACCTATGGCTACACCTTC. Variable domain in full (rest from reference TRBV7-9 and TRBJ1-2): DTGVSQNPRHKITKRGQNVTFRCDPISEHNRLYWYRQTLGQGPEFLTYFQNEAQLEKSRLLSDRFSAERPKGSFSTLEIQRTEQGDSAMYLCASSMTVTYGYTFGSGTRLTVV.

In this sample, this clone turned up once. The chain joins TRBV29-1 to TRBJ1-1, with TRBD1 as a possible D gene (5 bases). The CDR3 is 10 amino acids. Germline CDR1 and CDR2: SQVTM and ANQGSEA. The V gene lost 6 bases and the J gene lost 6 bases, with 8 bases spanning the gap. CDR3 loop: CSVGGAEAFF. The CDR3 nucleotides read TGCAGCGTGGGGGGGGCTGAAGCTTTCTTT.

The genes are TRBV4-2 and TRBJ2-3; D gene ambiguous. Trimming removed 0 bases at V and 5 bases at J, with 12 bases between. The CDR3 is 15 amino acids. CDR1 is LGHNA and CDR2 is YNFKEQ in the germline V gene. The CDR3 sequence is CASSQDPGILDTQYF. In DNA form, the CDR3 reads TGTGCCAGCAGCCAAGATCCGGGTATCCTAGATACGCAGTATTTT.

The CDR3 protein is CASRGGVADTQYF. The CDR3, as DNA: TGTGCCAGCAGGGGAGGAGTGGCAGATACGCAGTATTTT. The chain is built from TRBV9 and TRBJ2-3; a weak D match, TRBD2 (6 bases). The germline CDR1 and CDR2 sequences are SGDLS and YYNGEE. V dropped 5 bases and J dropped 4 bases, with 11 bases sitting between them. The CDR3 totals 13 residues.

This chain links TRBV13 with TRBJ2-1, with a tentative D call TRBD1 (5 bases). The CDR3 extends over 13 amino acids. From germline, CDR1 is PRHDT and CDR2 FYEKMQ (reference sequence). Trimming pared 5 bases from V and 7 bases from J, leaving 12 bases between. The DNA of the CDR3 is TGTGCCAGCAGCGAAAGGGGTGCAAATGAGCAGTTCTTC. This translates into CASSERGANEQFF.

The chain is built from TRBV6-5 and TRBJ1-1, with D perhaps TRBD1 (5 bases). V lost 3 bases to trimming and J lost 7 bases, with 15 bases between them. CDR1 and CDR2 from the germline V gene are MNHEY and SVGAGI. This CDR3 spans 14 amino acids. The DNA of the CDR3 is TGTGCCAGCAGTTATGTGCGGGGACTAGATGAAGCTTTCTTT. Its translation is CASSYVRGLDEAFF.

This chain links TRBV28 with TRBJ1-1, with unresolved D. The CDR3 length is 15 residues. CDR1 and CDR2 from the germline V gene are MDHEN and SYDVKM. V was pared by 5 bases and J by 4 bases, with 17 bases between. The CDR3 DNA follows: TGTGCCAGCAGTCCCCCCGGGGAACGGGTCACTGAAGCTTTCTTT. It codes for CASSPPGERVTEAFF.

The table lists this clone with a count of one. The chain recombines TRBV18 with TRBJ1-1, with 7 bases identical to TRBD1. This CDR3 contains 12 residues. Looked up from germline, CDR1 is KGHSH and CDR2 is LQKENI. V trimming: 8 bases; J trimming: 1 base; junction bases outside the gene matches: 1. The CDR3 spells CASRTGNTEAFF. As DNA, the CDR3 is TGTGCCAGCCGGACAGGGAACACTGAAGCTTTCTTT. Full variable domain (remainder filled in from reference TRBV18 and TRBJ1-1): NAGVMQNPRHLVRRRGQEARLRCSPMKGHSHVYWYRQLPEEGLKFMVYLQKENIIDESGMPKERFSAEFPKEGPSILRIQQVVRGDSAAYFCASRTGNTEAFFGQGTRLTVV.

This chain uses TRBV6-6 with TRBJ1-4; TRBD1 is a possible D gene (6 bases). Trimming took off 2 bases at V and 8 bases at J, with 12 bases between the two ends. Germline loops: CDR1 MNHNY, CDR2 SVGAGI (reference sequence). This CDR3 has 14 amino acids. In DNA form, the CDR3 reads TGTGCCAGCAGTTACCGACAGGTACACGAAAAACTGTTTTTT. Amino acid sequence: CASSYRQVHEKLFF.

V gene TRBV6-5 combines with J gene TRBJ1-2; no firm D call. Germline V gene sequence: CDR1 MNHEY, CDR2 SVGAGI. The CDR3 has 13 residues. V lost 2 bases, J lost 7 bases, and 11 bases lay in between. CDR3 sequence reads: CASSYDVAAGYTF. The DNA for the CDR3 is TGTGCCAGCAGTTACGATGTGGCGGCTGGCTACACCTTC.

V is TRBV7-8 and J is TRBJ1-1, with D perhaps TRBD1 (5 bases). The CDR3 has 15 amino acids. Trimming left V 0 bases short and J 4 bases short, with 12 bases between. The germline CDR1 and CDR2 sequences are SGHVS and FQNEAQ. The CDR3 loop is CASSLAQGLGTEAFF. The CDR3 DNA reads TGTGCCAGCAGCTTAGCGCAGGGACTGGGCACTGAAGCTTTCTTT.

For the CDR3, the DNA is TGCGCCAGCAGCTTGCACAGATTGAACACTGAAGCTTTCTTT. Its translation: CASSLHRLNTEAFF. The V call is TRBV5-1, the J call TRBJ1-1; D not certain. The CDR3 has 14 residues. The germline CDR1 and CDR2 sequences are SGHRS and YFSETQ. V lost 1 base to trimming and J lost 0 bases, with 7 bases between them.

V usage is TRBV4-3 and J usage is TRBJ1-1, with D possibly TRBD1 on 5 matching bases. The germline gives CDR1 LGHNA, CDR2 YSLEER. V was trimmed by 0 bases and J by 0 bases, leaving 14 bases between them. The CDR3 consists of 17 residues. CDR3 coding DNA: TGCGCCAGCAGCCAAGATTCAACAGGCCCTGTGAACACTGAAGCTTTCTTT. It specifies CASSQDSTGPVNTEAFF.

The J gene is TRBJ2-5, the V gene TRBV2; 9 nucleotides agree with TRBD2. Trimming removed 6 bases from V and 5 bases from J; junction bases left unmatched: 10. CDR1 and CDR2 from the germline V gene are SNHLY and FYNNEI. There are 15 residues in the CDR3. In nucleotides, the CDR3 is TGTGCCAGCAGCCGCGGGGGGGCTCGCGGGGAGACCCAGTACTTC. Translating it yields CASSRGGARGETQYF.

The chain is built from TRBV29-1 and TRBJ2-3, with D unclear. The germline CDR1 and CDR2 sequences are SQVTM and ANQGSEA. V was pared by 0 bases and J by 5 bases, with 3 bases between. The length of the CDR3 is 11 residues. As DNA, the CDR3 is TGCAGCGTTGAAGATCTAGATACGCAGTATTTT. Its protein is CSVEDLDTQYF.

The chain links TRBV30 to TRBJ2-5; D possibly corresponds to TRBD1 (6 bases). Trimming pared 6 bases from V and 4 bases from J, leaving 18 bases between. This CDR3 has 14 residues. Germline assignment: CDR1 GTSNPN and CDR2 SVGIG (reference sequence). CDR3 residues: CACDLGQRGETQYF. The CDR3 coding sequence is TGTGCCTGTGACCTTGGACAGCGAGGAGAGACCCAGTACTTC.

In its sample, this clone was seen a few times. This rearrangement joins TRBV4-3 to TRBJ1-5; TRBD1 might be the D (5 bases). The V gene's germline CDR1 is LGHNA and CDR2 YSLEER. The CDR3 contains 17 residues. The ends were cut back, 0 bases at V and 7 bases at J, with 19 bases in the middle. This CDR3 is CASSQDYLGRVEQPQHF. CDR3 nucleotide sequence: TGCGCCAGCAGCCAAGATTATTTGGGCAGGGTGGAGCAGCCCCAGCATTTT.

This clone was seen more than once but under ten times. CDR3 residues: CAISENTGNTIYF. CDR3 coding DNA: TGTGCCATCAGTGAGAACACTGGAAACACCATATATTTT. The chain has TRBV10-3 and TRBJ1-3; no firm D call. The CDR3 consists of 13 residues. V shed 2 bases and J shed 2 bases, with 4 bases lying between them. Looked up from germline, CDR1 is ENHRY and CDR2 is SYGVKD.

The chain couples TRBV5-1 to TRBJ2-3, with 8 nucleotides matching TRBD2. The V and J ends lost 0 bases and 5 bases, in that order; junction bases with no gene match: 11. Germline V gene sequence: CDR1 SGHRS, CDR2 YFSETQ. CDR3 size: 17 residues. The CDR3 coding sequence is TGCGCCAGCAGCTTGGAGGCGGGAGGTACTGTTTTAGATACGCAGTATTTT. This codes for CASSLEAGGTVLDTQYF.

This sequence joins TRBV10-1 and TRBJ1-1, with 8 bases identical to TRBD1. V lost 3 bases to trimming and J lost 3 bases; unmatched junction nucleotides: 6. The CDR3 spans 15 residues. Germline CDR1 reads WNHNN; CDR2 reads SYGVQD (reference sequence). The CDR3 loop is CASSDPRQGHTEAFF. CDR3 nucleotide sequence: TGCGCCAGCAGTGACCCTCGACAGGGGCACACTGAAGCTTTCTTT.

V and J are TRBV13 and TRBJ1-1; TRBD1 is a possible D gene (6 bases). The CDR3 spans 13 residues. V lost 5 bases to trimming and J lost 2 bases, with 9 bases between them. Germline V lookup: CDR1 PRHDT, CDR2 FYEKMQ (reference sequence). CDR3 region: CASSSRGNTEAFF. As DNA, the CDR3 is TGTGCCAGCAGCAGCAGGGGAAACACTGAAGCTTTCTTT. The full variable domain, rest sourced from reference TRBV13 and TRBJ1-1, is AAGVIQSPRHLIKEKRETATLKCYPIPRHDTVYWYQQGPGQDPQFLISFYEKMQSDKGSIPDRFSAQQFSDYHSELNMSSLELGDSALYFCASSSRGNTEAFFGQGTRLTVV.

This chain links TRBV14 with TRBJ1-2, with D unclear. Germline CDR1 is SGHDN and CDR2 is FVKESK. This CDR3 spans 14 amino acids. V dropped 1 base and J dropped 5 bases, with 11 bases sitting between them. As DNA, the CDR3 is TGTGCCAGCAGCCAAGTACAGAGCCTGTATGGCTACACCTTC. It is translated as CASSQVQSLYGYTF.